Presented here are 20 T cell receptor beta chains from one specimen sequenced in a study of Graves' ophthalmopathy and Graves' hyperthyroidism. The sequenced template was RNA, covering the TCR beta CDR3 region. RT-PCR with HTBI primers came first, then second-round multiplex PCR. TCRdb itself ran the multiplex PCR reads through MiXCR, one entry per CDR3 protein. The profile covers a few hundred thousand distinct CDR3 sequences, with just over 15% appearing a single time and around 7% taken by the ten largest. The sample was peripheral blood. The receptors derive from a woman aged 18-29 years with stable Graves' hyperthyroidism.

In its sample, this clonotype was seen a few times. The genes are TRBV19 and TRBJ2-2; D possibly corresponds to TRBD2 (5 bases). Germline-derived CDR1 and CDR2 are LNHDA and SQIVND (reference sequence). The V and J ends lost 4 bases and 6 bases respectively, with 21 bases between them. CDR3 length: 17 residues. CDR3 coding DNA: TGTGCCAGTAGTACCGTCGGCATTACCACTAGGGCCGGGGAGCTGTTTTTT. This translates into CASSTVGITTRAGELFF.

This clonotype was observed a few times. The rearrangement links TRBV19 to TRBJ1-5; 12 bases align to TRBD1. The germline V gene encodes CDR1 LNHDA and CDR2 SQIVND (reference sequence). CDR3 size: 18 residues. Losses at the gene ends were 8 bases for V and 5 bases for J; bases not matched to a gene: 16. The CDR3, as DNA: TGTGCCAGTTCACTCTGGGGGGCGGGACAGGGGGCAGATCAGCCCCAGCATTTT. Residues: CASSLWGAGQGADQPQHF.

This clonotype has a count of ten or more. The chain is built from TRBV6-1 and TRBJ1-6, with TRBD1 matching over 9 bases. Germline values: CDR1 MNHNS, CDR2 SASEGT. This CDR3 region has 16 residues. J lost 8 bases, V lost 5 bases, and 10 bases had no gene match. Here the CDR3 reads CASSTTGGTPHSPLHF. The CDR3 bases are TGTGCCAGCAGTACCACAGGGGGCACTCCCCATTCACCCCTCCACTTT.

This clonotype was counted many times. The V gene is TRBV19, the J gene TRBJ2-7; tentative D call: TRBD2 (6 bases). The V and J ends lost 5 bases and 4 bases respectively, with 12 bases between them. The germline gives CDR1 LNHDA, CDR2 SQIVND (reference sequence). This CDR3 contains 13 residues. The CDR3 reads CASSWAGRYEQYF. CDR3 sequence (DNA): TGTGCCAGTAGTTGGGCAGGGAGGTACGAGCAGTACTTC.

This clonotype was picked up a small number of times. J is TRBJ2-7 and V is TRBV5-4; 7 nucleotides match TRBD1. The V and J ends lost 4 bases and 3 bases, in that order; junction bases with no gene match: 7. Germline CDR1 and CDR2: SGHNT and YYREEE (reference sequence). This CDR3 comprises 14 residues. The CDR3: CASSRDTGVYEQYF. The CDR3 bases are TGTGCCAGCAGCAGAGATACAGGGGTCTACGAGCAGTACTTC. Complete variable domain (other parts from reference TRBV5-4 and TRBJ2-7): ETGVTQSPTHLIKTRGQQVTLRCSSQSGHNTVSWYQQALGQGPQFIFQYYREEENGRGNFPPRFSGLQFPNYSSELNVNALELDDSALYLCASSRDTGVYEQYFGPGTRLTVT.

The chain recombines TRBV7-2 with TRBJ2-2; D is perhaps TRBD1 (6 bases). V lost 0 bases to trimming and J lost 5 bases, with 22 bases between them. The CDR3 has 19 residues. Germline lookup yields CDR1 SGHTA and CDR2 FQGNSA. CDR3 coding DNA: TGTGCCAGCAGCTTAGCAAAGGGCGTCATCAAAAGGGGGACCGGGGAGCTGTTTTTT. It encodes CASSLAKGVIKRGTGELFF.

At least ten counts were recorded for this clonotype. CDR3 DNA: TGTGCCAGCATCCCGGACGGGAACACTGAAGCTTTCTTT. Translation gives CASIPDGNTEAFF. The rearrangement joins TRBV12-3 or TRBV12-4 to TRBJ1-1; D gene uncertain. The CDR3 covers 13 residues. Trimming shortened V by 7 bases and J by 1 base, and 10 bases separated the two germline ends.

Many counts were recorded for this clonotype. The chain couples TRBV19 to TRBJ1-6, with TRBD1 matching over 7 bases. In germline, CDR1 is LNHDA, CDR2 SQIVND (reference sequence). V shed 5 bases and J 8 bases; nucleotides not matched to a gene: 9. The length of the CDR3 is 15 residues. In nucleotides, the CDR3 is TGTGCCAGTAGTGTCTCCGGGACAGAACATTCACCCCTCCACTTT. Amino acids: CASSVSGTEHSPLHF.

This clonotype was seen many times. The chain combines TRBV6-5 with TRBJ1-5; no clear D. The CDR3 has 19 residues. Trimming stripped 0 bases from V and 3 bases from J, with 21 bases between. Germline V lookup: CDR1 MNHEY, CDR2 SVGAGI. In DNA form, the CDR3 reads TGTGCCAGCAGTTACTCGAGGCCTACTCTTACCGGATTCAATCAGCCCCAGCATTTT. This gives the protein CASSYSRPTLTGFNQPQHF.

This clonotype was found a few times. V and J are TRBV29-1 and TRBJ2-1, with 10 positions matching TRBD2. With V trimmed by 4 bases and J by 4 bases, 7 bases remained unmatched. Germline assignment: CDR1 SQVTM and CDR2 ANQGSEA. The CDR3 spans 15 residues. The CDR3 reads CSVVTRLAGYNEQFF. The CDR3 DNA reads as TGCAGCGTTGTTACGAGACTAGCGGGTTACAATGAGCAGTTCTTC.

CDR3 sequence: CASSYGLAGLRNEQYF. CDR3 coding DNA: TGTGCCAGCAGTTACGGATTGGCAGGGTTAAGGAACGAGCAGTACTTC. The chain couples TRBV6-5 to TRBJ2-7, with D perhaps TRBD1 (5 bases). The CDR3 has 16 residues. V gave up 2 bases and J gave up 5 bases, with 19 bases separating them. Germline V lookup: CDR1 MNHEY, CDR2 SVGAGI.

This clonotype has ten or more counts. This chain links TRBV2 with TRBJ1-2; D unresolved. This CDR3 spans 15 amino acids. Trimming removed 0 bases from V and 4 bases from J, with 12 bases in between. The germline CDR1 and CDR2 sequences are SNHLY and FYNNEI. The CDR3 coding sequence is TGTGCCAGCAGTGAAGCGCTTCGGCCTCTCTATGGCTACACCTTC. This sequence encodes CASSEALRPLYGYTF. The entire variable domain, with the rest obtained from reference TRBV2 and TRBJ1-2, is as follows: EPEVTQTPSHQVTQMGQEVILRCVPISNHLYFYWYRQILGQKVEFLVSFYNNEISEKSEIFDDQFSVERPDGSNFTLKIRSTKLEDSAMYFCASSEALRPLYGYTFGSGTRLTVV.

In its sample, this clonotype was seen many times. V usage is TRBV2 and J usage is TRBJ1-2; a possible D gene is TRBD1 (6 bases). The ends were cut back, 9 bases at V and 4 bases at J, with 18 bases in the middle. Germline loops: CDR1 SNHLY, CDR2 FYNNEI. The CDR3 consists of 14 residues. The CDR3 DNA sequence: TGTGCCAGGGAAAAGGGGGTCATCGGCTATGGCTACACCTTC. Translated, it gives CAREKGVIGYGYTF.

This clonotype was seen repeatedly, ten times or more. The chain uses TRBV12-5 and TRBJ1-1; D is undetermined. The CDR3 extends over 12 amino acids. Trimming shortened V by 5 bases and J by 5 bases, and 9 bases separated the two germline ends. Per the germline V gene, CDR1 is LGHNT and CDR2 is FRNRAP. The CDR3 sequence: CASGLPGTEAFF. The CDR3, as DNA: TGTGCTAGTGGTCTACCCGGGACTGAAGCTTTCTTT.

V and J are TRBV5-1 and TRBJ2-7, with D maybe TRBD2 (5 bases). CDR1 is SGHRS and CDR2 is YFSETQ in the germline V gene. The V gene lost 4 bases and the J gene lost 0 bases, with 11 bases spanning the gap. The length of the CDR3 is 14 residues. The CDR3 coding sequence is TGCGCCAGCAGCCCCCCAGCGGTCTCCTACGAGCAGTACTTC. Protein product: CASSPPAVSYEQYF.

The rearrangement uses TRBV27 and TRBJ2-5; D possibly corresponds to TRBD1 (7 bases). Germline loops: CDR1 MNHEY, CDR2 SMNVEV (reference sequence). The ends were cut back, 3 bases at V and 0 bases at J, with 17 bases in the middle. The length of the CDR3 is 17 residues. The DNA for the CDR3 is TGTGCCAGCAGTTTGTACGGTGCGGGACAGCACCAAGAGACCCAGTACTTC. This codes for CASSLYGAGQHQETQYF.

This clonotype was seen only a few times. This chain joins TRBV27 and TRBJ2-2; the D is unclear. Looked up from germline, CDR1 is MNHEY and CDR2 is SMNVEV (reference sequence). V was pared by 2 bases and J by 6 bases, with 16 bases between. The length of the CDR3 is 16 residues. CDR3 loop: CASSLNGRPRPGELFF. The CDR3 DNA sequence: TGTGCCAGCAGTTTAAATGGACGACCTCGACCCGGGGAGCTGTTTTTT.

This rearrangement joins TRBV20-1 to TRBJ1-5; D is possibly TRBD1 (6 bases). The CDR3 spans 16 residues. V lost 0 bases and J 1 base, leaving 13 bases between the germline ends. Germline V lookup: CDR1 DFQATT, CDR2 SNEGSKA (reference sequence). The CDR3 is CSARDQKGVSNQPQHF. As DNA, the CDR3 is TGCAGTGCTAGAGATCAGAAGGGGGTGAGCAATCAGCCCCAGCATTTT.

This clonotype occurred many times. The CDR3 here is CASRANRDPKAFF. CDR3 bases: TGTGCCAGCAGGGCAAACAGGGACCCAAAAGCTTTCTTT. The chain employs TRBV6-5 and TRBJ1-1, with D possibly matching TRBD1 (6 bases). CDR1 and CDR2 (germline): MNHEY, SVGAGI. The V and J ends lost 6 bases and 9 bases respectively, with 17 bases between them. There are 13 residues in the CDR3.

Only a few counts were recorded for this clonotype. A much larger clone lies a single base off, so this may be a read error. This sequence joins TRBV7-8 and TRBJ1-1; perhaps TRBD1 as D (5 bases). The CDR3 is 12 residues long. Trimming stripped 0 bases from V and 10 bases from J, with 9 bases between. Germline-derived CDR1 and CDR2 are SGHVS and FQNEAQ. CDR3 sequence (DNA): TGTGCCAGCAGCTTAGCGGGTAGGGGAGCTTTCTTT. It yields the protein CASSLAGRGAFF. The complete variable domain, with remaining parts taken from reference TRBV7-8 and TRBJ1-1, reads GAGVSQSPRYKVAKRGQDVALRCDPISGHVSLFWYQQALGQGPEFLTYFQNEAQLDKSGLPSDRFFAERPEGSVSTLKIQRTQQEDSAVYLCASSLAGRGAFFGQGTRLTVV.